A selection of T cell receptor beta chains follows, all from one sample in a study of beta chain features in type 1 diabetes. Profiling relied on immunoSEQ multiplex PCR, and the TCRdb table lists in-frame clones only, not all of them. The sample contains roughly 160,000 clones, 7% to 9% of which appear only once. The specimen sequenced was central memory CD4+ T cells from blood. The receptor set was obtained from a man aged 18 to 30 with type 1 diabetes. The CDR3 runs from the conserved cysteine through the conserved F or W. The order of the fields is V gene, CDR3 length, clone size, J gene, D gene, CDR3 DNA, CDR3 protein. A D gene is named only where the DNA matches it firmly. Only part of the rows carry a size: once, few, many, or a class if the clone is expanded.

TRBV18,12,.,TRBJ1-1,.,TGTGCCAGCTCACCAGACCCAGGGGAAGCTTTCTTT,CASSPDPGEAFF
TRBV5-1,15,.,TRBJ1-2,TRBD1,TGCGCCAGCAGCCAAACGACAGGGGCGACCTATGGCTACACCTTC,CASSQTTGATYGYTF
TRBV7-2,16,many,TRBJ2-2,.,TGTGCCAGCAGCAAACTAGGGGGAGGGGTGCACGGGGAGCTGTTTTTT,CASSKLGGGVHGELFF
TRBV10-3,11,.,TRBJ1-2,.,TGTGCCACCTTGGACAGCTTGGGCTACACCTTC,CATLDSLGYTF
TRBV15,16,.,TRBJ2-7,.,TGTGCCACCAGCAGTGTCGGAGGCGCGCGATCCTACGAGCAGTACTTC,CATSSVGGARSYEQYF
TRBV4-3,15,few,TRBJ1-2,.,TGCGCCAGCAGCCGCTCACAGGAGCCGGTCTATGGCTACACCTTC,CASSRSQEPVYGYTF
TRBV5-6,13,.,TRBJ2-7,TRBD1,TGTGCCAGCAGCGGAAAAGGACAGGGCGTGCAGTACTTC,CASSGKGQGVQYF
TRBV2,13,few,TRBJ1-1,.,TGTGCCAGCAGTGTTCAGGGGAACACTGAAGCTTTCTTT,CASSVQGNTEAFF
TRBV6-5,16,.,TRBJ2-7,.,TGTGCCAGCAGTTACGAGCCTGGCAGGGCTGGGTACGAGCAGTACTTC,CASSYEPGRAGYEQYF
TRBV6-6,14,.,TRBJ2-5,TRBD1,TGTGCCAGCAGGTCCTCCGGGACAGAAAAGACCCAGTACTTC,CASRSSGTEKTQYF
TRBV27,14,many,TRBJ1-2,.,TGTGCCAGCAGTTTATCCGGTCCTAGGAATGGCTACACCTTC,CASSLSGPRNGYTF
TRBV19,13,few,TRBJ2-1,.,TGTGCCAGTAGTGCGTCGGGGGGCGATGAGCAGTTCTTC,CASSASGGDEQFF
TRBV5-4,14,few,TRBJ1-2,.,TGTGCCAGCAGCTCCACGGGGAGCAGGTATGGCTACACCTTC,CASSSTGSRYGYTF